These 13 T cell receptor beta chains were all obtained from the same sample, sequenced in a study of T cells in Graves' hyperthyroidism and ophthalmopathy. RNA transcripts served as the template for amplifying TCR beta CDR3 regions. During a first-round RT-PCR of the TCR CDR3, the HTBI primer set was used. TCRdb passed the multiplex PCR reads through MiXCR, listing each CDR3 protein once. The data hold hundreds of thousands of distinct CDR3 sequences, with 20% to 25% observed a single time. Material: blood. All receptors come from a man under 40 with Graves' ophthalmopathy.

The chain combines TRBV6-4 with TRBJ2-2; no clear D gene. Germline V gene data show CDR1 as MRHNA and CDR2 as SNTAGT. There are 13 residues in the CDR3. Trimming left V 2 bases short and J 4 bases short, with 5 bases between. DNA of the CDR3: TGTGCCAGCAGTGACGAGGTCACCGGGGAGCTGTTTTTT. Its protein is CASSDEVTGELFF.

This chain connects TRBV24-1 to TRBJ2-2; D remains ambiguous. V was cut by 2 bases and J by 5 bases, with 2 bases left in between. In germline, CDR1 is KGHDR, CDR2 SFDVKD. CDR3 length equals 12 residues. DNA for the CDR3: TGTGCCACCAGTGATTGGACCGGGGAGCTGTTTTTT. Translated: CATSDWTGELFF.

The chain has TRBV7-9 and TRBJ2-1, with TRBD2 matching 12 bases. CDR1 is SEHNR, CDR2 FQNEAQ, per germline (reference sequence). There are 16 residues in the CDR3. Germline trimming cut 3 bases from V and 7 bases from J; bases unmatched to any gene: 7. The CDR3 DNA reads TGTGCCAGCAGCTTCCGGCTGACTAGCGGGGGAAATGAGCAGTTCTTC. Residues: CASSFRLTSGGNEQFF.

The sample holds a few counts of this clonotype. One end of the junction is discordant with germline, which a read error may explain. The CDR3 region has the DNA TGTGCCAGCAGCTTAAATCTGGGACCCTTAGCCTTC. It is translated as CASSLNLGPLAF. The V gene is TRBV11-3, the J gene TRBJ1-2, with D perhaps matching TRBD1 (5 bases). Germline V gene lookup returns CDR1 SGHNT and CDR2 YENEEA. The CDR3 sequence is 12 residues long.

This clonotype was observed a handful of times. This rearrangement joins TRBV28 to TRBJ1-1; 7 nucleotides agree with TRBD1. The CDR3 extends over 14 amino acids. The trim removed 5 bases at V and 0 bases at J, leaving 3 bases unmatched. The V gene's germline CDR1 is MDHEN and CDR2 SYDVKM. For the CDR3, the DNA is TGTGCCAGCAGTGGAGGGGGCCTGAACACTGAAGCTTTCTTT. This gives the protein CASSGGGLNTEAFF.

This chain connects TRBV30 to TRBJ1-2; maybe TRBD1 (5 bases). V was trimmed by 0 bases and J by 6 bases, leaving 11 bases between them. CDR1 and CDR2 from the germline V gene are GTSNPN and SVGIG (reference sequence). CDR3 length: 13 amino acids. For the CDR3, the DNA is TGTGCCTGGAGTGTAGGGGTCGCAGATGGCTACACCTTC. Encoded protein: CAWSVGVADGYTF.

This clonotype was detected only a few times. V usage is TRBV19 and J usage is TRBJ2-1; D is undetermined. V lost 1 base and J 8 bases, leaving 15 bases between the germline ends. The germline gives CDR1 LNHDA, CDR2 SQIVND (reference sequence). This CDR3 is built from 15 residues. CDR3 sequence: CASSIAPRTLYEQFF. DNA of the CDR3: TGTGCCAGTAGTATAGCTCCCCGGACGCTTTATGAGCAGTTCTTC.

In nucleotides, the CDR3 is TGTGCCAGCAGTTTGCAGACCCCTGGAAACACCATATATTTT. Its protein product is CASSLQTPGNTIYF. The V and J genes are TRBV28 and TRBJ1-3; D not certain. This CDR3 is 14 amino acids long. V gave up 3 bases and J gave up 2 bases, with 8 bases separating them. Per germline, CDR1 MDHEN and CDR2 SYDVKM.

V gene TRBV28 combines with J gene TRBJ1-5; the D is unclear. CDR1 and CDR2 (germline): MDHEN, SYDVKM. The CDR3 loop spans 14 amino acids. V dropped 1 base and J dropped 7 bases, with 11 bases sitting between them. CDR3 DNA: TGTGCCAGCAGTTTATTCCTGCAGAGGCAGCCCCAGCATTTT. As protein: CASSLFLQRQPQHF.

The rearrangement uses TRBV18 and TRBJ2-7; D remains unclear. CDR1 is KGHSH, CDR2 LQKENI, per germline. V dropped 2 bases and J dropped 0 bases, with 8 bases sitting between them. There are 14 residues in the CDR3. The CDR3 loop reads CASSPSMNSYEQYF. As DNA, the CDR3 is TGTGCCAGCTCACCATCGATGAACTCCTACGAGCAGTACTTC.

A note on this clonotype: At one end the junction does not follow the germline gene, possibly because of a read error. The chain couples TRBV7-9 to TRBJ1-5; possible D gene TRBD1, 6 bases. This CDR3 has 17 amino acids. Germline CDR1 SEHNR, CDR2 FQNEAQ (reference sequence). CDR3 DNA: TGTGCCAGCAGCTTATCTCGTGGGGGGCTAGGCAATCAGCCCCAACATTTT. It is translated as CASSLSRGGLGNQPQHF.

This clonotype was recorded many times. The chain carries TRBV20-1 and TRBJ2-7; the D gene is possibly TRBD2 (7 bases). The CDR3 spans 13 residues. Germline V CDR1 and CDR2: DFQATT, SNEGSKA (reference sequence). V lost 5 bases and J 3 bases, leaving 14 bases between the germline ends. DNA for the CDR3: TGCAGTGCTGGCGGGGGCCCTGACTACGAGCAGTACTTC. Translating gives CSAGGGPDYEQYF.

This clonotype was observed at least ten times. The V and J genes are TRBV20-1 and TRBJ2-1; 7 bases match TRBD2. Per germline, CDR1 DFQATT and CDR2 SNEGSKA (reference sequence). V lost 3 bases to trimming and J lost 1 base; unmatched junction nucleotides: 9. This CDR3 region has 16 residues. CDR3 DNA: TGCAGTGCTAGGGGGTGGGGCGGGAGATCCTACAATGAGCAGTTCTTC. Encoded protein: CSARGWGGRSYNEQFF.